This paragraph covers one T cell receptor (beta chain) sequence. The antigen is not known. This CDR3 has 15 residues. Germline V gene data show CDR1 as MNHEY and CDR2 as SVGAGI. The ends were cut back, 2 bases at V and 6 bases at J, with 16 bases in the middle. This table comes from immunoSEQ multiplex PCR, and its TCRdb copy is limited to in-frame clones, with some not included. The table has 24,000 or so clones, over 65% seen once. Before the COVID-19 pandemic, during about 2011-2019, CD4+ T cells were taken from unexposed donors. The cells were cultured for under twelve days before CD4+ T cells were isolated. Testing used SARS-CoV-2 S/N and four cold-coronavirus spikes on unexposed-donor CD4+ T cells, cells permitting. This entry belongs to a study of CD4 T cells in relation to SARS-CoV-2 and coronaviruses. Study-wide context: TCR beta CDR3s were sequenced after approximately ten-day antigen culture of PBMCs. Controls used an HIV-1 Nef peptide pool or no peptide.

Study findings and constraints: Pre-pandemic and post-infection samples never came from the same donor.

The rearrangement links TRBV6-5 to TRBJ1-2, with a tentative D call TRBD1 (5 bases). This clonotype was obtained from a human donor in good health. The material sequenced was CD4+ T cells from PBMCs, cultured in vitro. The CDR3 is CASSYARDSENGYTF. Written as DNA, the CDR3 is TGTGCCAGCAGTTACGCCCGGGACTCTGAGAATGGCTACACCTTC.